This TCR beta chain was sequenced for a study of blood T cell repertoires in COVID-19. Study-level background: Samples of COVID-19 (acute and convalescent) were obtained from the United States, Italy and Spain. In each case, the material was cDNA or gDNA derived from T cells, B-cell-depleted T cells, or PBMCs.

In the source study's methods: Quantification of nucleated cells was approximated via reference gene primer amplification. Clones were read by immunoSEQ multiplex PCR, and TCRdb kept only the in-frame ones, dropping some. D and trimming were read from the DNA, whereas the V and J calls and clone size are those reported in that table. This sample has more than 85,000 clones, with approximately 75% found just once. V was cut by 2 bases and J by 2 bases, with 10 bases left in between. This CDR3 has 14 residues. Germline-derived CDR1 and CDR2 are LGHDT and YNNKEL (reference sequence). The rearrangement uses TRBV3-1 (or the pseudogene TRBV3-2) and TRBJ2-7; D perhaps matches TRBD2 (6 bases). The clonotype was recovered from a woman in her 50s with acute or convalescent COVID-19. The source material was peripheral blood. CDR3 residues: CASSQKTSAYEQYF. CDR3 nucleotide sequence: TGTGCCAGCAGCCAAAAGACTAGTGCCTACGAGCAGTACTTC.